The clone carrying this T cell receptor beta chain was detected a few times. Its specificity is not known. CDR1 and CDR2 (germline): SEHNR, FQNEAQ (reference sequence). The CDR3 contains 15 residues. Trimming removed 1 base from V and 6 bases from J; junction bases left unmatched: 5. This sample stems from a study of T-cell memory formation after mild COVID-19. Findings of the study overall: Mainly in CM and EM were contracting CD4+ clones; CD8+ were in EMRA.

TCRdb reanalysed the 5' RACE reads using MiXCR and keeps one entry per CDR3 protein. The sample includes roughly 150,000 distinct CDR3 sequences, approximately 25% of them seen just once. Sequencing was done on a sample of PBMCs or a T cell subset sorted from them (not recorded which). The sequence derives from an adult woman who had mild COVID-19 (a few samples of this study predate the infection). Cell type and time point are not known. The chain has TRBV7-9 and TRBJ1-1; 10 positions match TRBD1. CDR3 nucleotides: TGTGCCAGCAGCTTAGAGACAGGGGGCGTTTCTGAAGCTTTCTTT. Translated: CASSLETGGVSEAFF.